This is a list of T cell receptor beta chains from one sample in a study of human T cells and chemical hapten exposure. In TCRdb, the RACE reads were re-called with MiXCR into one record per CDR3 protein. The repertoire holds 250,000 to 300,000 distinct CDR3 sequences, with around 7.3% as singletons. Sequenced here: whole blood, sampled in connection with sensitization to the hapten diphenylcyclopropenone (DPC). These receptors came from a man between 18 and 29 years old with alopecia areata. Some clones in this sample may be carry-over from other donors' samples. Each CDR3 is given without its conserved first and last residue. D genes are given only for firm matches.

V gene,J gene,D gene,CDR3 protein
TRBV7-8,TRBJ2-2,NA,ASSLTVGGNTGELF
TRBV5-5,TRBJ1-3,TRBD1,ASSLQTGGESGNTIY
TRBV2,TRBJ1-1,NA,ASTGRLNTEAF
TRBV12-3/TRBV12-4,TRBJ1-5,NA,ASSPQGYSNQPQH
TRBV12-3/TRBV12-4,TRBJ1-2,NA,ASSLAGRGYT
TRBV11-2,TRBJ1-5,NA,ASSPDLSEQPQH
TRBV28,TRBJ2-5,NA,ASSPPRRGHQETQY
TRBV7-9,TRBJ1-1,TRBD1,ASRRDKGARWTEAF
TRBV12-3/TRBV12-4,TRBJ2-6,NA,ASSTTGSGANVLT
TRBV14,TRBJ1-6,TRBD1,ASSQGTGGNSPLH
TRBV28,TRBJ2-3,NA,ASSLGGGGTDTQY
TRBV29-1,TRBJ1-2,TRBD1,SVDMGTGDYGYT
TRBV9,TRBJ1-6,TRBD1,ASSVGQVYNSPLH
TRBV3-1,TRBJ1-2,NA,ASSQYHGAGYGYT
TRBV2,TRBJ2-1,NA,ASKVGEYEQF
TRBV5-1,TRBJ2-2,NA,ASSLMGAPKNTGELF
TRBV20-1,TRBJ1-6,NA,SARDYQGPSLH
TRBV18,TRBJ2-3,NA,ASSPVVQGRDTQY
TRBV7-3,TRBJ1-2,NA,ASSLTGRQTYGYT
TRBV29-1,TRBJ2-1,TRBD1,SVDETGNEQF
TRBV20-1,TRBJ1-5,NA,SASGGTNSNQPQH
TRBV5-5,TRBJ2-7,NA,ASSLVAASSYEQY
TRBV7-6,TRBJ2-2,NA,ASSYFGQPNTGELF
TRBV11-2,TRBJ1-1,NA,ASSSPDQEAF
TRBV15,TRBJ2-1,TRBD2,ATSRDRLASEQF
TRBV4-3,TRBJ1-2,NA,ASSQDRNRDYGYT
TRBV7-3,TRBJ2-2,TRBD1,ASSLTPGQGAAGELF
TRBV4-3,TRBJ1-3,NA,ASSQDSGVGNTIY
TRBV7-9,TRBJ2-7,NA,ASSGTETYEQY
TRBV12-3/TRBV12-4,TRBJ2-5,NA,ASSRRTAIGETQY
TRBV6-2/TRBV6-3,TRBJ1-1,TRBD1,ATGRDRGQNTEAF
TRBV27,TRBJ2-5,TRBD1,ASSPWTGGEMETQY
TRBV6-2/TRBV6-3,TRBJ2-5,NA,ATLGVETQY
TRBV9,TRBJ2-3,NA,ASSVGGALTDTQY
TRBV29-1,TRBJ1-4,NA,SADWGDGTTNEKLF
TRBV5-1,TRBJ2-5,TRBD2,ASSAGGQTQY
TRBV20-1,TRBJ1-3,TRBD1,SADRDGGNTIY
TRBV5-8,TRBJ2-5,NA,ASSLFGGPLRQETQY
TRBV29-1,TRBJ2-1,TRBD2,SVPRGGANEQF
TRBV2,TRBJ2-2,NA,ASSGRGLQNTGELF
TRBV4-2,TRBJ1-3,NA,ASSQAGSSSGNTIY
TRBV4-1,TRBJ2-1,NA,ASSPFGSSYNEQF
TRBV10-2,TRBJ1-5,NA,ASSGPGPIQPQH
TRBV7-9,TRBJ2-7,TRBD2,ASSWDYYEQY
TRBV5-6,TRBJ1-1,NA,ASSLQGRANTEAF
TRBV6-1,TRBJ1-2,NA,ASSTRETANYGYT
TRBV6-2/TRBV6-3,TRBJ1-1,NA,ASSYGGLGDTEAF
TRBV5-1,TRBJ2-7,TRBD1,ASSQTGAAYEQY
TRBV7-6,TRBJ2-3,NA,ASSSSGADTQY
TRBV3-1,TRBJ2-7,NA,ASSQQGGTLQYEQY
TRBV6-5,TRBJ2-5,NA,ASSAREGGETQY
TRBV4-1,TRBJ2-1,NA,ASSQVNILSYNEQF